This T cell receptor (beta chain) was obtained from a study of blood T cell repertoires in COVID-19. Looking at the study overall: Collection of acute and convalescent COVID-19 samples took place in the United States, Italy and Spain.

This clone was observed once. How the authors handled the data: The assay estimated nucleated cells by amplifying reference gene primers. Assay: immunoSEQ multiplex PCR; the TCRdb copy retains only in-frame clones and omits some. V, J and clone size were drawn from that table, and D and trimming were deduced from the DNA. The sample gives more than 95,000 clones, over 70% of which show up once; roughly 13% is in the top ten. Germline CDR1 is SGHNT and CDR2 is YENEEA. The germline V and J ends were trimmed by 5 bases and 4 bases, with 9 bases remaining between them. The CDR3 has 13 residues. The V gene is TRBV11-3, the J gene TRBJ1-3; D not resolved. The clonotype originates from a human donor in a cohort sampled during active or convalescent COVID-19. Sequencing was done on a sample of peripheral blood. Written as DNA, the CDR3 is TGTGCCAGCAGCGGGCCATTAGGAAACACCATATATTTT. As protein: CASSGPLGNTIYF.